The 24 T cell receptor beta chains in this list originate from one sample, sequenced in a study of shared clonotypes between healthy human individuals. The method was immunoSEQ multiplex PCR; TCRdb's version includes in-frame clones alone and lacks a portion of them. The data show under 1,900,000 clones, roughly 98.5% seen once. Source material: naive CD4+ T cells sorted from blood. Subset denoted: CD45RA+ positively selected. The receptors stem from a young man in good health.

The genes are TRBV5-3 and TRBJ1-1, with a weak D call TRBD1 (6 bases). TRBV5-3 falls under the ORF class, with uncertain function. V shed 0 bases and J shed 5 bases, with 23 bases lying between them. This CDR3 region has 18 residues. The chain's CDR3 is CARSLVNWTDRRSTEAFF. The CDR3 bases are TGTGCCAGAAGCTTGGTTAACTGGACAGATCGTAGGTCGACTGAAGCTTTCTTT.

The chain couples TRBV27 to TRBJ2-3; D gene unclear. Germline CDR1 reads MNHEY; CDR2 reads SMNVEV (reference sequence). Deletions cut 2 bases from V and 2 bases from J, with 8 bases between. This CDR3 region has 14 residues. The chain's CDR3 is CASSLARNTDTQYF. CDR3 nucleotide sequence: TGTGCCAGCAGTTTAGCCAGGAACACAGATACGCAGTATTTT.

The rearrangement links TRBV11-2 to TRBJ1-3; D not resolved. Trimming stripped 2 bases from V and 4 bases from J, with 9 bases between. The CDR3 runs to 14 residues. Germline CDR1 reads SGHAT; CDR2 reads FQNNGV. The CDR3 sequence is CASSLRVGGNTIYF. The CDR3 region has the DNA TGTGCCAGCAGCTTAAGGGTCGGGGGAAACACCATATATTTT.

CDR3 sequence reads: CASSLSPGRDQPQHF. The CDR3 region has the DNA TGTGCCAGCAGTTTAAGCCCAGGCCGAGACCAGCCCCAGCATTTT. V is TRBV28 and J is TRBJ1-5; no reliable D call. The CDR3 sequence is 15 residues long. Trimming took off 2 bases at V and 7 bases at J, with 15 bases between the two ends. Germline CDR1 MDHEN, CDR2 SYDVKM.

The genes are TRBV7-2 and TRBJ2-7; possible D gene TRBD2, 5 bases. Germline CDR1 and CDR2: SGHTA and FQGNSA. V lost 1 base to trimming and J lost 3 bases, with 10 bases between them. The CDR3 is 14 amino acids. CDR3 bases: TGTGCCAGCAGCTTAGTGTCCAGCGGCTACGAGCAGTACTTC. It translates to CASSLVSSGYEQYF.

The V and J genes are TRBV5-4 and TRBJ1-4; D remains unclear. Germline V CDR1 and CDR2: SGHNT, YYREEE (reference sequence). This CDR3 is built from 13 residues. V lost 0 bases and J 6 bases, leaving 6 bases between the germline ends. CDR3 protein: CASSLVPDEKLFF. CDR3 in DNA: TGTGCCAGCAGCTTGGTGCCGGATGAAAAACTGTTTTTT.

The chain couples TRBV5-5 to TRBJ2-7, with D unclear. Per germline, CDR1 SGHKS and CDR2 YYEKEE (reference sequence). Trimming removed 1 base from V and 4 bases from J, with 6 bases in between. The CDR3 is 12 residues long. CDR3 sequence (DNA): TGTGCCAGCAGCTTGCAGGATTACGAGCAGTACTTC. The encoded protein is CASSLQDYEQYF. The full variable domain, with the rest looked up from reference TRBV5-5 and TRBJ2-7, is DAGVTQSPTHLIKTRGQQVTLRCSPISGHKSVSWYQQVLGQGPQFIFQYYEKEERGRGNFPDRFSARQFPNYSSELNVNALLLGDSALYLCASSLQDYEQYFGPGTRLTVT.

The chain is built from TRBV6-1 and TRBJ1-5; D unclear. Looked up from germline, CDR1 is MNHNS and CDR2 is SASEGT. The CDR3 is made up of 15 amino acids. The V end lost 8 bases, the J end lost 0 bases, and 14 bases lay between the germline ends. Here the CDR3 DNA reads TGTGCCAGCCCAGGCTCCAAGGATAGCAATCAGCCCCAGCATTTT. Translation gives CASPGSKDSNQPQHF.

This chain links TRBV7-2 with TRBJ2-3, with D perhaps TRBD2 (6 bases). Trimming shortened V by 0 bases and J by 8 bases, and 15 bases separated the two germline ends. The CDR3 length is 15 residues. CDR1 and CDR2 (germline): SGHTA, FQGNSA. This CDR3 is CASSLAGSGPGTQYF. CDR3 nucleotides: TGTGCCAGCAGCTTAGCCGGTAGCGGACCGGGTACGCAGTATTTT.

J is TRBJ2-5 and V is TRBV15; 9 nucleotides match TRBD2. With 0 bases clipped from V and 3 bases from J, the junction kept 2 bases outside the gene matches. This CDR3 has 15 residues. The germline CDR1 and CDR2 sequences are LNHNV and YYDKDF (reference sequence). The CDR3 region has the DNA TGTGCCACCAGCAGAGATTTAGCGGGAGAAGAGACCCAGTACTTC. Protein: CATSRDLAGEETQYF.

The chain uses TRBV5-1 and TRBJ2-7, with D tentatively TRBD2 (6 bases). V was cut by 0 bases and J by 5 bases, with 9 bases left in between. This CDR3 is 13 amino acids long. Germline CDR1 is SGHRS and CDR2 is YFSETQ. DNA for the CDR3: TGCGCCAGCAGCTTGGCCCTAGCGAACGAGCAGTACTTC. Amino acid sequence: CASSLALANEQYF.

This clone has just one count. The chain has TRBV5-1 and TRBJ1-5; the D gene is possibly TRBD1 (5 bases). The V gene lost 4 bases and the J gene lost 6 bases, with 14 bases spanning the gap. Per the germline V gene, CDR1 is SGHRS and CDR2 is YFSETQ. The length of the CDR3 is 14 residues. The CDR3 sequence: CASSISDQGQPQHF. For the CDR3, the DNA is TGCGCCAGCAGCATTTCAGATCAGGGTCAGCCCCAGCATTTT. Filled out from reference TRBV5-1 and TRBJ1-5, the complete variable domain reads KAGVTQTPRYLIKTRGQQVTLSCSPISGHRSVSWYQQTPGQGLQFLFEYFSETQRNKGNFPGRFSGRQFSNSRSEMNVSTLELGDSALYLCASSISDQGQPQHFGDGTRLSIL.

This clone has just one count. This sample also contains other DNA sequences that code for the same CDR3. V gene TRBV5-5 combines with J gene TRBJ2-7; a weak D match, TRBD1 (5 bases). This CDR3 has 12 residues. The germline V and J ends were trimmed by 4 bases and 4 bases, with 9 bases remaining between them. Germline CDR1 and CDR2: SGHKS and YYEKEE (reference sequence). DNA of the CDR3: TGTGCCAGCAGCCTGGACATTTACGAGCAGTACTTC. Its protein is CASSLDIYEQYF.

The rearrangement joins TRBV27 to TRBJ2-2; D remains unclear. CDR1 is MNHEY, CDR2 SMNVEV, per germline (reference sequence). Trimming left V 1 base short and J 2 bases short, with 2 bases between. The CDR3 is 13 residues long. CDR3 amino acids: CASSLYNTGELFF. The CDR3 bases are TGTGCCAGCAGTTTATACAACACCGGGGAGCTGTTTTTT.

The V call is TRBV5-1, the J call TRBJ2-2; D not resolved. Germline-derived CDR1 and CDR2 are SGHRS and YFSETQ. V was pared by 4 bases and J by 0 bases, with 7 bases between. This CDR3 spans 14 amino acids. CDR3 in DNA: TGCGCCAGCAGCAGTAGTTCGAACACCGGGGAGCTGTTTTTT. Protein product: CASSSSSNTGELFF.

The gene calls are TRBV28 and TRBJ2-3, with 10 bases lining up with TRBD2. V lost 9 bases to trimming and J lost 6 bases; unmatched junction nucleotides: 9. In germline, CDR1 is MDHEN, CDR2 SYDVKM. This CDR3 has 14 amino acids. This CDR3 reads CASVLAGVSDTQYF. In nucleotides, the CDR3 is TGTGCCAGTGTTCTAGCGGGAGTGAGTGATACGCAGTATTTT.

On this clone: Other DNA sequences of this sample code for an identical CDR3. The chain couples TRBV6-1 to TRBJ1-5, with a weak D call TRBD1 (5 bases). Germline V gene sequence: CDR1 MNHNS, CDR2 SASEGT. V was clipped by 0 bases and J by 0 bases, with 9 bases between them. The CDR3 has 16 amino acids. CDR3 sequence (DNA): TGTGCCAGCAGTGAAGCGGGGCATCTTAGCAATCAGCCCCAGCATTTT. Translation gives CASSEAGHLSNQPQHF.

J is TRBJ2-7 and V is TRBV30, with D possibly matching TRBD2 (5 bases). The CDR3 contains 15 residues. The germline gives CDR1 GTSNPN, CDR2 SVGIG (reference sequence). V was clipped by 0 bases and J by 2 bases, with 14 bases between them. The CDR3 nucleotides read TGTGCCTGGAGTGTAAACCGCGGGCGAACCTACGAGCAGTACTTC. Protein product: CAWSVNRGRTYEQYF. The whole variable domain, filled in from reference TRBV30 and TRBJ2-7, reads SQTIHQWPATLVQPVGSPLSLECTVEGTSNPNLYWYRQAAGRGLQLLFYSVGIGQISSEVPQNLSASRPQDRQFILSSKKLLLSDSGFYLCAWSVNRGRTYEQYFGPGTRLTVT.

This sequence joins TRBV19 and TRBJ2-1; D gene unclear. CDR3 length: 15 residues. V lost 1 base and J lost 2, with 9 bases in between. CDR1 and CDR2 (germline): LNHDA, SQIVND (reference sequence). The CDR3 spells CASSIVSSAYNEQFF. DNA of the CDR3: TGTGCCAGTAGTATAGTATCCAGCGCCTACAATGAGCAGTTCTTC.

This rearrangement joins TRBV9 to TRBJ2-1, with 7 bases fitting TRBD2. After removal of 4 bases from V and 5 bases from J, the junction contained 9 bases not matched to a gene. The CDR3 spans 15 residues. The germline gives CDR1 SGDLS, CDR2 YYNGEE. CDR3 region: CASSFSGLPHNEQFF. DNA for the CDR3: TGTGCCAGCAGCTTTAGCGGGTTGCCACACAATGAGCAGTTCTTC.

V usage is TRBV28 and J usage is TRBJ1-5, with TRBD1 identical over 8 bases. Germline V lookup: CDR1 MDHEN, CDR2 SYDVKM. V shed 4 bases, J shed 6 bases, and the junction held 5 bases outside the gene matches. The CDR3 contains 14 residues. The CDR3: CASSSRQGIQPQHF. Here the CDR3 DNA reads TGTGCCAGCAGTTCGAGACAGGGGATTCAGCCCCAGCATTTT.

The rearrangement uses TRBV4-1 and TRBJ2-1; no reliable D call. This CDR3 is built from 15 residues. Germline CDR1 and CDR2: MGHRA and YSYEKL. The V gene lost 4 bases and the J gene lost 3 bases, with 13 bases spanning the gap. The CDR3 DNA reads as TGCGCCAGCAGCCTGTCTTTAGGCGACTACAATGAGCAGTTCTTC. As protein: CASSLSLGDYNEQFF.

The rearrangement links TRBV4-2 to TRBJ2-5, with a weak D call TRBD1 (6 bases). This CDR3 contains 14 residues. Germline values: CDR1 LGHNA, CDR2 YNFKEQ. Trimming cost V 5 bases and J 3 bases, with 13 bases left between them. The DNA for the CDR3 is TGTGCCAGCAGCGTCCGGGACAAGAAAGAGACCCAGTACTTC. It codes for CASSVRDKKETQYF.

The table lists this clone with a count of one. The chain is built from TRBV19 and TRBJ2-7; 13 bases align to TRBD2. The junction had 10 bases not matched to a gene; V was cut back by 7 bases and J by 4 bases. This CDR3 has 16 amino acids. Germline CDR1 LNHDA, CDR2 SQIVND (reference sequence). CDR3 DNA: TGTGCCAGTACCCCGGGCCCGGGACTAGCGGGATACGAGCAGTACTTC. Its protein is CASTPGPGLAGYEQYF. Full variable domain (missing parts from reference TRBV19 and TRBJ2-7): DGGITQSPKYLFRKEGQNVTLSCEQNLNHDAMYWYRQDPGQGLRLIYYSQIVNDFQKGDIAEGYSVSREKKESFPLTVTSAQKNPTAFYLCASTPGPGLAGYEQYFGPGTRLTVT.